Below are 19 T cell receptor beta chains sequenced from a single sample in a study of blood T cells in healthy people across ages. Primers used in a second PCR of roughly 7 to 11 cycles were a sample-barcoded 5' primer and a J-beta primer mix. TCRdb called the 5' RACE reads again in MiXCR, with one record for every CDR3 protein. The sample has around 1,500,000 distinct CDR3 sequences, roughly 40% seen once. The sample comprised blood. The receptors were gathered from a woman between 18 and 30 years old in good health.

The chain has TRBV3-1 and TRBJ2-6; no clear D. CDR3 length equals 16 residues. V lost 5 bases to trimming and J lost 1 base, with 12 bases between them. Per germline, CDR1 LGHDT and CDR2 YNNKEL (reference sequence). The chain's CDR3 is CASSLHSGSGANVLTF. The DNA of the CDR3 is TGTGCCAGCAGCTTACACAGTGGGTCTGGGGCCAACGTCCTGACTTTC.

This chain joins TRBV9 and TRBJ1-2; TRBD1 matches at 11 bases. This CDR3 is built from 17 residues. The germline gives CDR1 SGDLS, CDR2 YYNGEE. V gave up 0 bases and J gave up 2 bases; unmatched junction bases: 6. The CDR3 DNA is TGTGCCAGCAGCGTAGTAGGTGGGACAGGGGGGAACTATGGCTACACCTTC. Its translation is CASSVVGGTGGNYGYTF.

This clonotype was recorded a few times. The V gene is TRBV20-1, the J gene TRBJ2-1, with D tentatively TRBD1 (5 bases). Trimming cost V 5 bases and J 2 bases, with 10 bases left between them. The CDR3 runs 13 residues. Per the germline V gene, CDR1 is DFQATT and CDR2 is SNEGSKA (reference sequence). CDR3 nucleotides: TGCAGTGCTCCAGCCAGGGCCTACAATGAGCAGTTCTTC. Translation: CSAPARAYNEQFF.

This CDR3 reads CASSASNGDGYTF. The CDR3 bases are TGTGCCAGCAGTGCCAGTAACGGGGATGGCTACACCTTC. The genes are TRBV25-1 and TRBJ1-2; D is ambiguous. CDR1 and CDR2 from the germline V gene are MGHDK and SYGVNS. This CDR3 spans 13 amino acids. V lost 4 bases and J lost 6, with 12 bases in between.

This chain joins TRBV18 and TRBJ1-2, with 10 nucleotides matching TRBD1. This CDR3 contains 15 residues. Germline CDR1 KGHSH, CDR2 LQKENI. V shed 3 bases, J shed 8 bases, and the junction held 9 bases outside the gene matches. Written as DNA, the CDR3 is TGTGCCAGCTCACCCCTCCTGGACAGGGGGTGCGGCTACACCTTC. The encoded protein is CASSPLLDRGCGYTF. Complete variable domain (other parts from reference TRBV18 and TRBJ1-2): NAGVMQNPRHLVRRRGQEARLRCSPMKGHSHVYWYRQLPEEGLKFMVYLQKENIIDESGMPKERFSAEFPKEGPSILRIQQVVRGDSAAYFCASSPLLDRGCGYTFGSGTRLTVV.

The chain combines TRBV29-1 with TRBJ1-6, with D unclear. With 5 bases removed from V and 7 bases from J, the gap between germline ends came to 12 bases. Germline V gene data show CDR1 as SQVTM and CDR2 as ANQGSEA. The CDR3 totals 13 residues. This CDR3 reads CSVPSGNNSPLHF. The CDR3 nucleotides are TGCAGCGTTCCATCGGGGAACAATTCACCCCTCCACTTT. Supplemented by reference TRBV29-1 and TRBJ1-6, the full variable domain reads SAVISQKPSRDICQRGTSLTIQCQVDSQVTMMFWYRQQPGQSLTLIATANQGSEATYESGFVIDKFPISRPNLTFSTLTVSNMSPEDSSIYLCSVPSGNNSPLHFGNGTRLTVT.

The chain has TRBV6-6 and TRBJ2-5; 8 nucleotides agree with TRBD2. The better agreement between TRBJ2-7 and the DNA end casts doubt on the J call. CDR3 size: 14 residues. Germline CDR1 and CDR2: MNHNY and SVGAGI (reference sequence). This CDR3 reads CASRAVGGAYEQYF. The CDR3 coding sequence is TGTGCCAGCAGGGCGGTCGGGGGGGCCTACGAGCAGTACTTC.

This clonotype has more than one count but fewer than ten. The rearrangement joins TRBV5-5 to TRBJ2-3, with D perhaps matching TRBD2 (5 bases). The CDR3 loop spans 16 amino acids. Germline V lookup: CDR1 SGHKS, CDR2 YYEKEE (reference sequence). The V and J ends lost 4 bases and 0 bases respectively, with 15 bases between them. CDR3 sequence reads: CASSLWAGESTDTQYF. CDR3 coding DNA: TGTGCCAGCAGCCTTTGGGCCGGGGAGAGCACAGATACGCAGTATTTT.

In regard to this clonotype: One end of the junction is discordant with germline, which a read error may explain. The chain couples TRBV9 to TRBJ1-1, with no clear D. This CDR3 contains 12 residues. The V gene's germline CDR1 is SGDLS and CDR2 YYNGEE. CDR3 sequence: CASSVGNTEDFF. Written as DNA, the CDR3 is TGTGCCAGCAGCGTAGGGAACACTGAAGATTTCTTT.

V and J are TRBV30 and TRBJ2-7, with D tentatively TRBD1 (5 bases). The V gene's germline CDR1 is GTSNPN and CDR2 SVGIG (reference sequence). This CDR3 region has 14 residues. Trimming removed 0 bases at V and 0 bases at J, with 9 bases between. The DNA for the CDR3 is TGTGCCTGGAGTGTGGTAGACAGCTCCTACGAGCAGTACTTC. Encoded protein: CAWSVVDSSYEQYF.

CDR3 nucleotide sequence: TGCAGCGTGGGTGGGACTAGCGCTTTCACAGATACGCAGTATTTT. Amino acids: CSVGGTSAFTDTQYF. V usage is TRBV29-1 and J usage is TRBJ2-3; TRBD2 agrees at 10 bases. This CDR3 has 15 residues. J was trimmed by 2 bases and V by 6 bases; bases with no gene match: 8. Germline CDR1 SQVTM, CDR2 ANQGSEA.

The rearrangement uses TRBV3-1 and TRBJ2-7; TRBD1 aligns across 9 bases. Germline V gene data show CDR1 as LGHDT and CDR2 as YNNKEL (reference sequence). CDR3 size: 15 residues. V was clipped by 1 base and J by 3 bases; unmatched bases: 4. For the CDR3, the DNA is TGTGCCAGCAGCCAAGGGCCGGGACAGGGCTACGAGCAGTACTTC. Translated, it gives CASSQGPGQGYEQYF.

V usage is TRBV5-5 and J usage is TRBJ2-3; tentatively, D is TRBD1 (6 bases). Germline CDR1 reads SGHKS; CDR2 reads YYEKEE (reference sequence). V gave up 7 bases and J gave up 0 bases, with 30 bases separating them. The CDR3 sequence is 20 residues long. The CDR3 DNA sequence: TGTGCCAGCCCCTTAGACGGCGACATTCCGGGACAACATAGCACAGATACGCAGTATTTT. Translating it yields CASPLDGDIPGQHSTDTQYF.

This clonotype was seen a handful of times. This chain uses TRBV2 with TRBJ1-1, with D possibly being TRBD1 (5 bases). Trimming left V 5 bases short and J 2 bases short, with 12 bases between. The CDR3 loop spans 14 amino acids. The germline gives CDR1 SNHLY, CDR2 FYNNEI. CDR3 amino acids: CASSRETGNTEAFF. The DNA for the CDR3 is TGTGCCAGCAGTCGGGAAACAGGTAACACTGAAGCTTTCTTT. Using reference TRBV2 and TRBJ1-1 for the parts outside the CDR3, the full variable domain is EPEVTQTPSHQVTQMGQEVILRCVPISNHLYFYWYRQILGQKVEFLVSFYNNEISEKSEIFDDQFSVERPDGSNFTLKIRSTKLEDSAMYFCASSRETGNTEAFFGQGTRLTVV.

V gene TRBV4-2 combines with J gene TRBJ2-7; D may be TRBD1 (6 bases). Deletions cut 1 base from V and 1 base from J, with 11 bases between. This CDR3 has 15 amino acids. From germline, CDR1 is LGHNA and CDR2 YNFKEQ. The CDR3: CASSQASTGSYEQYF. The CDR3, as DNA: TGTGCCAGCAGCCAAGCTTCGACAGGATCCTACGAGCAGTACTTC.

This clonotype was picked up one time. This chain uses TRBV3-1 with TRBJ2-1, with 9 bases fitting TRBD2. The J segment lost 0 bases and the V segment lost 2 bases, leaving 11 bases of the junction unmatched. The CDR3 is 19 residues long. Germline V gene lookup returns CDR1 LGHDT and CDR2 YNNKEL (reference sequence). The CDR3, as DNA: TGTGCCAGCAGCCAAAATGCGGCTAGCGGGGCGAGCTCCTACAATGAGCAGTTCTTC. Translating gives CASSQNAASGASSYNEQFF.

This sequence joins TRBV6-5 and TRBJ2-2; maybe TRBD1 (5 bases). V dropped 2 bases and J dropped 5 bases, with 12 bases sitting between them. CDR3 size: 15 residues. Germline CDR1 reads MNHEY; CDR2 reads SVGAGI. This CDR3 reads CASSYGHPRTGELFF. CDR3 DNA sequence: TGTGCCAGCAGTTACGGACACCCAAGGACCGGGGAGCTGTTTTTT.

The sample holds a few counts of this clonotype. CDR3 DNA: TGCGCCAGCAGCCACAACAGGGGGCGATTAGATACGCAGTATTTT. Translation: CASSHNRGRLDTQYF. The chain has TRBV4-1 and TRBJ2-3; 9 bases line up with TRBD1. V trimming: 3 bases; J trimming: 5 bases; junction bases outside the gene matches: 6. The CDR3 is 15 residues long. CDR1 MGHRA and CDR2 YSYEKL come from the germline V gene.

The chain combines TRBV12-3 or TRBV12-4 with TRBJ2-1, with TRBD2 matching 9 bases. J was trimmed by 7 bases and V by 3 bases; bases with no gene match: 10. There are 16 residues in the CDR3. CDR3 amino acids: CASSFSGGRARNEQFF. CDR3 nucleotide sequence: TGTGCCAGCAGTTTCAGCGGCGGGAGGGCCAGGAATGAGCAGTTCTTC.